This T cell receptor (beta chain) was captured by sequencing in a study of blood T cell repertoires in COVID-19. Study-wide context: Researchers got acute and convalescent COVID-19 samples from the United States, Italy and Spain. T cells, B-cell-depleted T cells, or PBMCs supplied cDNA or gDNA.

In the original workflow: The assay estimated nucleated cells by amplifying reference gene primers. The repertoire was sequenced with immunoSEQ multiplex PCR; TCRdb's copy has only in-frame clones and lacks some. V and J calls and clone size are given by that table; D and trimming were obtained from the DNA. Of under 300,000 clones listed, approximately 91% are singletons. The CDR3 totals 13 residues. Germline V lookup: CDR1 LNHNV, CDR2 YYDKDF (reference sequence). Losses at the gene ends were 7 bases for V and 9 bases for J; bases not matched to a gene: 5. The receptor was derived from a woman aged 40 to 50 who had recovered from COVID-19. The sequencing input was peripheral blood. V is TRBV15 and J is TRBJ2-3; TRBD2 agrees at 12 bases. CDR3 sequence (DNA): TGTGCCACCAAACTAGCGGGAGGTCCCACGCAGTATTTT. The encoded protein is CATKLAGGPTQYF.